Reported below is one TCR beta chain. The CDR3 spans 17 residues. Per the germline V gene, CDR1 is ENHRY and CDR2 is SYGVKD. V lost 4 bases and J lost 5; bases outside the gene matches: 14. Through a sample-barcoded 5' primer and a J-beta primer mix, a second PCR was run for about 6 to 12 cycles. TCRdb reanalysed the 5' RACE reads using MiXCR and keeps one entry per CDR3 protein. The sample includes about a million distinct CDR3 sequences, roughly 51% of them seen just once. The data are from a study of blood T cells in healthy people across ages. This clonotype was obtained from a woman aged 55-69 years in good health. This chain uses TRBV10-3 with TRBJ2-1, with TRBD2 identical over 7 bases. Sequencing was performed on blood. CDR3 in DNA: TGTGCCATCAGTGTCCTTATTCCTAGCGGTACTAACAATGAGCAGTTCTTC. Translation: CAISVLIPSGTNNEQFF.